Described below is a single T cell receptor (beta chain) sequence and its context. Its antigen is as yet unknown. The germline V gene encodes CDR1 SGHRS and CDR2 YFSETQ. Trimming shortened V by 4 bases and J by 2 bases, and 15 bases separated the two germline ends. The CDR3 has 15 amino acids. This sample was taken from a study of beta chain features in type 1 diabetes. Findings and limits, study-wide: A potential PCR bias toward shorter templates would be equal in patient and control samples. A definitive answer on HLA type influencing TCRB rearrangement was not reached here. Significant though moderate, a shortening of TCRB CDR3s appeared in all four CD4+ subsets of Type 1 diabetes patients. Reads derived from cDNA could over-represent cells showing high TCR expression.

Populations obtained by sorting all exceeded 98% purity. The authors reverse transcribed all of the isolated RNA, so sequencing captured expressed TCRB transcripts. The repertoire was sequenced with immunoSEQ multiplex PCR; TCRdb's copy has only in-frame clones and lacks some. The sample shows hundreds of thousands of clones, roughly 13% of them seen only once. Sequencing was done on a sample of naive CD4+ T cells from blood. The sequence was collected from a man aged 18-30 years with type 1 diabetes. This chain uses TRBV5-1 with TRBJ1-1; D unclear. CDR3 amino acids: CASSASLGGNTEAFF. CDR3 DNA: TGCGCCAGCAGCGCCAGCCTCGGAGGAAACACTGAAGCTTTCTTT.